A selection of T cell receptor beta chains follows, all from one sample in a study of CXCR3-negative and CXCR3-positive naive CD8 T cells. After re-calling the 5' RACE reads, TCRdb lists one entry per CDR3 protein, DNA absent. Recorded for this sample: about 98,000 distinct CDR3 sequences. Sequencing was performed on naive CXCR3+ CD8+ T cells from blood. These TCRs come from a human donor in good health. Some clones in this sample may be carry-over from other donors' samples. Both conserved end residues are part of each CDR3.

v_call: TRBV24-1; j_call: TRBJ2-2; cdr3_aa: CATKLDTPTGELFF
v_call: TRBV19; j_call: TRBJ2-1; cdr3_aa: CASSMAGRGINEQFF
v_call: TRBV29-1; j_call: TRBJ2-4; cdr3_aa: CSVVGTSKNIQYF
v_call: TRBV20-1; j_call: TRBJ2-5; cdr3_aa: CSASSPAGGYQETQYF
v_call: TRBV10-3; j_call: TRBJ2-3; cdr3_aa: CAISRTGTGSPDTQYF
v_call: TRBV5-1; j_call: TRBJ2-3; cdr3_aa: CASRQGQADTQYF
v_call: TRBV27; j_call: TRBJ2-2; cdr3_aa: CASRPRDRSTGELFF
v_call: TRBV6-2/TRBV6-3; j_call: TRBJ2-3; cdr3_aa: CASIPGTGSTDTQYF
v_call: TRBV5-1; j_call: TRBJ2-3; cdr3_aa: CASSFPRGGAEDTQYF
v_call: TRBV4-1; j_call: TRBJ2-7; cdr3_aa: CASSETSGESPSYEQYF
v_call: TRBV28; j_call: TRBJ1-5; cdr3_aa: CASSADRGQPQPQHF
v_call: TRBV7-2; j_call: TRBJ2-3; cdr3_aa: CASSLAEGVTSGGYTDTQYF
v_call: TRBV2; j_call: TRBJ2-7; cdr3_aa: CASSEYRDPYEQYF
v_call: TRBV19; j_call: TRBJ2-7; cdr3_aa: CASSPSGGSYEQYF
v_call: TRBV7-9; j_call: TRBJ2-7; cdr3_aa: CASSGEGQIGTYYEQYF
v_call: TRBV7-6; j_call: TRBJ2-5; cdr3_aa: CASSREETQYF
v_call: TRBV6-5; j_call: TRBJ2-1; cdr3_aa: CASSSRTGPNEQFF
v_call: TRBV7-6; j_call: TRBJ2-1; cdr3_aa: CASQPHGGAPYNEQFF
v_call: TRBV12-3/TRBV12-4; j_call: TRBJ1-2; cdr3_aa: CAIRGGLVYGYTF
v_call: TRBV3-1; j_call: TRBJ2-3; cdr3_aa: CASSQGGSGGATDTQYF
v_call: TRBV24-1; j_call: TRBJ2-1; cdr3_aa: CATSGGQPYNEQFF
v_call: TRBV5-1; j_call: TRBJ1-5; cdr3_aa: CASSLGTQGSNQPQHF